This T cell receptor beta chain was captured by sequencing in a study of T cells in Graves' hyperthyroidism and ophthalmopathy. Many counts were recorded for this clonotype. Amplified TCR beta CDR3 regions derived from RNA transcripts. TCR CDR3 regions were first amplified by RT-PCR with HTBI primers. TCRdb called the multiplex PCR reads again in MiXCR, with one record for every CDR3 protein. The repertoire consists of around 400,000 distinct CDR3 sequences, with 13% to 15% occurring once and the leading ten covering approximately 20%. V shed 4 bases, J shed 4 bases, and the junction held 8 bases outside the gene matches. The CDR3 extends over 16 amino acids. The germline V gene has CDR1 LGHNT and CDR2 FRNRAP.

V is TRBV12-5 and J is TRBJ2-3, with 10 bases that match TRBD2. Sample: blood. This TCR was sampled from a woman aged 60-70 years with Graves' ophthalmopathy. As DNA, the CDR3 is TGTGCTAGTGGTTCCCTAGCGGGAGCTGTGCCAGATACGCAGTATTTT. Its translation is CASGSLAGAVPDTQYF.